These 14 T cell receptor beta chains originate from one sample sequenced in a study of CD8 T cells in Susac syndrome. The authors reverse transcribed roughly 0.5 to 1 ug RNA with random hexamers. TCRdb analysed the immunoSEQ multiplex PCR reads with MiXCR anew, one entry per CDR3 protein. The table shows about 400,000 distinct CDR3 sequences, with 75% to 90% occurring only once. The sample comprised CD8+ T cells from PBMCs. All receptors come from a human donor with multiple sclerosis.

This clonotype showed up just a few times. V and J are TRBV4-1 and TRBJ2-7, with D tentatively TRBD1 (6 bases). CDR1 is MGHRA, CDR2 YSYEKL, per germline. This CDR3 has 12 amino acids. V was pared by 3 bases and J by 8 bases, with 11 bases between. DNA for the CDR3: TGCGCCAGCAGCCAGGAGGACAGCCAGCAGTACTTC. Protein: CASSQEDSQQYF.

The V call is TRBV12-3 or TRBV12-4, the J call TRBJ1-5; possibly TRBD1 for D (6 bases). V was trimmed by 4 bases and J by 2 bases, leaving 9 bases between them. CDR3 size: 14 residues. The DNA for the CDR3 is TGTGCCAGCAGTTCAGGGGACGGCAATCAGCCCCAGCATTTT. Translation gives CASSSGDGNQPQHF.

The chain employs TRBV4-1 and TRBJ2-1; TRBD2 matches at 8 bases. Germline CDR1 MGHRA, CDR2 YSYEKL. Trimming removed 4 bases from V and 9 bases from J; junction bases left unmatched: 17. The CDR3 is 17 residues long. The CDR3 nucleotides read TGCGCCAGCAGCCCAGTTTTATCGACGGGGGGGGCCAGTGAGCAGTTCTTC. This translates into CASSPVLSTGGASEQFF.

The V gene is TRBV23-1, the J gene TRBJ2-6; D possibly matches TRBD1 or TRBD2 (5 bases each). TRBV23-1 is an ORF, and what it does is uncertain. CDR3 size: 22 residues. V shed 2 bases and J shed 0 bases, with 26 bases lying between them. The CDR3 loop is CASSQRNGARARFYSGANVLTF. In nucleotides, the CDR3 is TGCGCCAGCAGTCAAAGAAACGGGGCTAGAGCCCGATTCTACTCTGGGGCCAACGTCCTGACTTTC.

This clonotype showed up just once. Since no conserved phenylalanine or tryptophan closes the CDR3, a read error is the likely cause. CDR3 region: CASSLWSWGGKNEKLFL. CDR3 sequence (DNA): TGTGCCAGCAGCTTATGGAGTTGGGGCGGGAAGAATGAAAAACTGTTTCTT. The chain uses TRBV11-2 and TRBJ1-4; weak D call: TRBD1 (5 bases). The length of the CDR3 is 17 residues. The germline V gene encodes CDR1 SGHAT and CDR2 FQNNGV. Trimming took 2 bases from V and 5 from J, leaving 18 bases between them.

This chain joins TRBV24-1 and TRBJ2-1; perhaps TRBD1 as D (6 bases). Germline loops: CDR1 KGHDR, CDR2 SFDVKD. V lost 8 bases and J lost 5, with 9 bases in between. The CDR3 has 12 amino acids. The CDR3 DNA reads as TGTGCCACCATGGCAGGGGACAATGAGCAGTTCTTC. Translating it yields CATMAGDNEQFF.

The chain combines TRBV19 with TRBJ1-2; D unclear. With 0 bases removed from V and 0 bases from J, the gap between germline ends came to 8 bases. CDR1 and CDR2 (germline): LNHDA, SQIVND (reference sequence). The CDR3 sequence is 15 residues long. The CDR3 region is CASSIEGLTNYGYTF. In nucleotides, the CDR3 is TGTGCCAGTAGTATAGAAGGGCTCACTAACTATGGCTACACCTTC.

The rearrangement joins TRBV27 to TRBJ1-1; D is possibly TRBD1 (6 bases). The CDR3 is made up of 14 amino acids. V was trimmed by 6 bases and J by 1 base, leaving 12 bases between them. Germline assignment: CDR1 MNHEY and CDR2 SMNVEV (reference sequence). CDR3 amino acids: CASSPGHQNTEAFF. The CDR3 region has the DNA TGTGCCAGCAGCCCGGGACACCAGAACACTGAAGCTTTCTTT.

In DNA form, the CDR3 reads TGCAGTGCTAGAGAGCCTAATACAGATACGCAGTATTTT. Translated: CSAREPNTDTQYF. The V call is TRBV20-1, the J call TRBJ2-3, with unresolved D. The CDR3 sequence is 13 residues long. Germline lookup yields CDR1 DFQATT and CDR2 SNEGSKA (reference sequence). Trimming pared 0 bases from V and 3 bases from J, leaving 7 bases between.

The chain employs TRBV27 and TRBJ1-2; D may be TRBD1 (6 bases). Trimming removed 5 bases at V and 5 bases at J, with 18 bases between. Germline V lookup: CDR1 MNHEY, CDR2 SMNVEV (reference sequence). The CDR3 contains 15 residues. In DNA form, the CDR3 reads TGTGCCAGCAGTCCTATAGGACAAGGACAGTATGGCTACACCTTC. Translated: CASSPIGQGQYGYTF.

The chain joins TRBV6-1 to TRBJ1-6; D is perhaps TRBD1 (6 bases). The CDR3 loop spans 16 amino acids. Germline loops: CDR1 MNHNS, CDR2 SASEGT. The CDR3 loop reads CATRTVAVSYNSPLHF. CDR3 in DNA: TGTGCAACCCGGACAGTCGCAGTGTCCTATAATTCACCCCTCCACTTT.

This clonotype was detected once. The chain carries TRBV21-1 and TRBJ1-5; TRBD1 is the table's D call and was not checked against the DNA. TRBV21-1 constitutes a pseudogene. The CDR3 has 17 amino acids. The CDR3 loop reads CASSKKPWTGDNQPQHF. The CDR3, as DNA: TGTGCCAGCAGCAAAAAGCCCTGGACAGGAGATAATCAGCCCCAGCATTTT.

V and J are TRBV11-2 and TRBJ2-7; D could derive from TRBD1 or TRBD2 (5 bases each). This CDR3 region has 19 residues. CDR1 SGHAT and CDR2 FQNNGV come from the germline V gene. V gave up 2 bases and J gave up 1 base, with 24 bases separating them. The CDR3 loop is CASSLSGQPKVISSYEQYF. Written as DNA, the CDR3 is TGTGCCAGCAGCTTATCGGGGCAGCCCAAGGTGATTAGTTCCTACGAGCAGTACTTC.

The genes are TRBV5-4 and TRBJ2-1; D unresolved. This CDR3 region has 16 residues. Germline values: CDR1 SGHNT, CDR2 YYREEE (reference sequence). Trimming shortened V by 0 bases and J by 5 bases, and 15 bases separated the two germline ends. The CDR3 region is CASSLVSGESDNEQFF. The CDR3 nucleotides are TGTGCCAGCAGCTTGGTTTCAGGCGAGTCGGACAATGAGCAGTTCTTC.